The clone carrying this TCR beta chain came up a few times. Its specificity is unknown. V lost 4 bases, J lost 1 base, and 13 bases lay in between. The CDR3 is 15 residues long. The V gene's germline CDR1 is MNHEY and CDR2 SVGAGI. It was with unique molecular identifiers that the TCRbeta library was prepared. In TCRdb, the PCR reads were re-called with MiXCR into one record per CDR3 protein. Here the sample spans 75,000 to 80,000 distinct CDR3 sequences, roughly 20% being singletons. This entry is derived from a study of T-cell reconstitution after alpha-beta-depleted transplantation in children. Whole-study findings and limits: Roughly two months post-transplant, alpha-beta T cells reportedly originated from several hundred graft clones that had expanded. Surviving recipient T cells and intrathymic progenitors accounted for some patients' high TCRbeta diversity at day 60. The main origin of T-cell counts and diversity one year after transplant was newly produced T cells.

The sequence came from a male patient between 2 and 15 years old who had a stem cell transplant for acute lymphoblastic leukemia, so the T cells may come from the graft donor. This chain connects TRBV6-5 to TRBJ1-1; no clear D. The sample in question was PBMCs, mostly from graft donor cells, obtained 360 days after TCRalphabeta/CD19-depleted stem cell transplant. The CDR3, as DNA: TGTGCCAGCAGTTCCACCAGAGTGGCGAACACTGAAGCTTTCTTT. Translated, it gives CASSSTRVANTEAFF.